This TCR beta chain came from a study of T cell repertoires in cytomegalovirus infection. V lost 6 bases and J lost 7, with 15 bases in between. The CDR3 has 13 amino acids. Germline CDR1 is ENHRY and CDR2 is SYGVKD. MiXCR was run by TCRdb on the reads, yielding one entry per CDR3 protein. The sample comprises 740,000 or so distinct CDR3 sequences, 35% of which are singletons, and about 2.8% rests with the top ten. The V call is TRBV10-3, the J call TRBJ1-1; D is undetermined. The source of this sequence is a human donor in good health (CMV status not recorded). Some clones in this sample may be carry-over from other donors' samples. Sequenced: PBMCs. The CDR3 bases are TGTGCCATCAGGAGATCAAGGGAGGGTGAAGCTTTCTTT. It translates to CAIRRSREGEAFF.